These T cell receptor beta chains were read from a single sample in a study of blood T cell repertoires in COVID-19. Profiling relied on immunoSEQ multiplex PCR, and the TCRdb table lists in-frame clones only, not all of them. The data contain fewer than 200,000 clones, around 77% of them seen just once; the ten biggest clones take up approximately 2.6%. The specimen was peripheral blood. The origin of the receptors is a man aged 65-85 years with acute or convalescent COVID-19. The CDR3 runs from the conserved cysteine through the conserved F or W. Each record gives: CDR3 DNA, CDR3 protein, V gene, clone size, D gene, J gene. The D gene is left open where the match is weak. Size tells how often a clone was seen (once, few, many) or the class of an expanded clone, and some rows leave it out.

DNA: TGTGCCAGCAGCTGGGGGGACAGCCTGAACACTGAAGCTTTCTTT
CDR3: CASSWGDSLNTEAFF
V: TRBV7-2
size: -
D: TRBD1
J: TRBJ1-1

DNA: TGTGCCAGCAGTTACCAGTACCCCACAGATACGCAGTATTTT
CDR3: CASSYQYPTDTQYF
V: TRBV6-5
size: -
D: -
J: TRBJ2-3

DNA: TGTGCCAGCAGGGACAGGGGTGAAGCTTTCTTT
CDR3: CASRDRGEAFF
V: TRBV6-5
size: -
D: TRBD1
J: TRBJ1-1

DNA: TGTGCCAGTAGTCCACAGGATGGGGATTCACCCCTCCACTTT
CDR3: CASSPQDGDSPLHF
V: TRBV19
size: -
D: -
J: TRBJ1-6

DNA: TGTGCCAGCAGCTTGGCCAGGGTCGAGCAGTACTTC
CDR3: CASSLARVEQYF
V: TRBV5-6
size: -
D: -
J: TRBJ2-7

DNA: TGTGCCAGCAGTTACTGGCAGTCTACTGAAGCTTTCTTT
CDR3: CASSYWQSTEAFF
V: TRBV6-5
size: -
D: -
J: TRBJ1-1

DNA: TGTGCCAGCAGTCGCGGGGGGTTCGCGAACACCGGGGAGCTGTTTTTT
CDR3: CASSRGGFANTGELFF
V: TRBV5-4
size: once
D: TRBD2
J: TRBJ2-2

DNA: TGTGCCAGCACCCCTCAAACAGGGGGCGCGAGTGGCTACACCTTC
CDR3: CASTPQTGGASGYTF
V: TRBV2
size: -
D: TRBD1
J: TRBJ1-2

DNA: TGCGCCAGCAGCTTGGAAGCTAGCGGGGTCACCGGGGAGCTGTTTTTT
CDR3: CASSLEASGVTGELFF
V: TRBV5-1
size: -
D: TRBD2
J: TRBJ2-2

DNA: TGTGCCAGCAGCTTGTCACCCGGGGACTCGAACTATGGCTACACCTTC
CDR3: CASSLSPGDSNYGYTF
V: TRBV11-3
size: -
D: -
J: TRBJ1-2

DNA: TGTGCCAGCAGCTTTCGGGGACTTGAAGATACGCAGTATTTT
CDR3: CASSFRGLEDTQYF
V: TRBV7-2
size: -
D: -
J: TRBJ2-3

DNA: TGTGCCAGCAGTGAACTCAGGACAGGGGGATTCTATGGCTACACCTTC
CDR3: CASSELRTGGFYGYTF
V: TRBV2
size: -
D: TRBD1
J: TRBJ1-2

DNA: TGCAGCGTTGAAGAATTCGGGAGGGCCCCCTACAATGAGCAGTTCTTC
CDR3: CSVEEFGRAPYNEQFF
V: TRBV29-1
size: -
D: TRBD2
J: TRBJ2-1

DNA: TGTGCCAGCAGTTCTCCGGGACTCCTGGGGGAGACCCAGTACTTC
CDR3: CASSSPGLLGETQYF
V: TRBV28
size: -
D: -
J: TRBJ2-5

DNA: TGTGCCAGCAGCCAAGAGGGGCAGGGTCAGCCCCAGCATTTT
CDR3: CASSQEGQGQPQHF
V: TRBV3-1/TRBV3-2
size: -
D: -
J: TRBJ1-5

DNA: TGTGCCAGCAGCAAAGATCAGGACAGCTCCTATAATTCACCCCTCCACTTT
CDR3: CASSKDQDSSYNSPLHF
V: TRBV21-1
size: -
D: -
J: TRBJ1-6

DNA: TGCGCCAGCAGCCAAGATTGGGGGGGATCCTCCTACGAGCAGTACTTC
CDR3: CASSQDWGGSSYEQYF
V: TRBV4-3
size: -
D: TRBD2
J: TRBJ2-7

DNA: TGTGCCAGCAGCTTAGATCAGTGGGGGCGAGAGCAGTACTTC
CDR3: CASSLDQWGREQYF
V: TRBV11-2
size: -
D: -
J: TRBJ2-7

DNA: TGTGCCACCAGTGGGGGATCCGGGACTACAGAGACCCAGTACTTC
CDR3: CATSGGSGTTETQYF
V: TRBV24-1
size: -
D: TRBD2
J: TRBJ2-5

DNA: TGTGCCAGCAGCGTTTCTAGCGGGGTCGACCCAGATACGCAGTATTTT
CDR3: CASSVSSGVDPDTQYF
V: TRBV9
size: -
D: TRBD2
J: TRBJ2-3

DNA: TGTGCCAGCAGTCTCCCCGGGACAGGGGGACAGCCCCAGCATTTT
CDR3: CASSLPGTGGQPQHF
V: TRBV28
size: -
D: TRBD1
J: TRBJ1-5

DNA: TGTGCCAGCAGTGAAACCGGTAGCGGTATAGGATTTGAGCAGTTCTTC
CDR3: CASSETGSGIGFEQFF
V: TRBV2
size: few
D: -
J: TRBJ2-1

DNA: TGTGCCAGCAGCTTAGTCAGGAACTCTGGGGCCAACGTCCTGACTTTC
CDR3: CASSLVRNSGANVLTF
V: TRBV11-2
size: -
D: -
J: TRBJ2-6

DNA: TGTGCCAGCAGCGCGAACAGGGGGCGTAATGAAAAACTGTTTTTT
CDR3: CASSANRGRNEKLFF
V: TRBV9
size: -
D: TRBD1
J: TRBJ1-4

DNA: TGTGCCAGCAGTTCAGGTTTAAGGAGCAATCAGCCCCAGCATTTT
CDR3: CASSSGLRSNQPQHF
V: TRBV28
size: once
D: -
J: TRBJ1-5

DNA: TGCGCCAGCAGCTTGGCCAACACAGCCACTGAAGCTTTCTTT
CDR3: CASSLANTATEAFF
V: TRBV5-1
size: -
D: -
J: TRBJ1-1

DNA: TGTGCCAGCAGCATCGGACAGGCCTGCACAGATACGCAGTATTTT
CDR3: CASSIGQACTDTQYF
V: TRBV21-1
size: once
D: -
J: TRBJ2-3

DNA: TGTGCCAGCAGTTACTCTCGAGGATCCTACGAGCAGTACTTC
CDR3: CASSYSRGSYEQYF
V: TRBV6-5
size: -
D: -
J: TRBJ2-7

DNA: TGTGCCAGCAGCTTTACAGGGGTCACCGGGGAGCTGTTTTTT
CDR3: CASSFTGVTGELFF
V: TRBV7-9
size: -
D: TRBD1
J: TRBJ2-2

DNA: TGTGCCAGTAAGGGGGACAAAAACATTCAGTACTTC
CDR3: CASKGDKNIQYF
V: TRBV27
size: -
D: -
J: TRBJ2-4

DNA: TGTGCCACCAGTGATTTAAACGGGGAAAAACTGTTTTTT
CDR3: CATSDLNGEKLFF
V: TRBV24-1
size: -
D: -
J: TRBJ1-4

DNA: TGTGCCAGCTCACTACTAGAACCTGGGTACGAGCAGTACTTC
CDR3: CASSLLEPGYEQYF
V: TRBV18
size: -
D: -
J: TRBJ2-7

DNA: TGTGCCAGCAGCCTCGGGACTAGCGAAACCATGGATACGCAGTATTTT
CDR3: CASSLGTSETMDTQYF
V: TRBV4-2
size: few
D: TRBD2
J: TRBJ2-3

DNA: TGTGCCAGCAGTGAATGGCCTAATTCACCCCTCCACTTT
CDR3: CASSEWPNSPLHF
V: TRBV2
size: -
D: -
J: TRBJ1-6

DNA: TGTGCTAGTGGTTTGGGACAGGGGAACACCATATATTTT
CDR3: CASGLGQGNTIYF
V: TRBV12-5
size: many
D: TRBD1
J: TRBJ1-3

DNA: TGTGCCAGCAGCAAAACGGGAGGGGCTCAAGTAGGGGCTAATGAAAAACTGTTTTTT
CDR3: CASSKTGGAQVGANEKLFF
V: TRBV4-2
size: many
D: -
J: TRBJ1-4

DNA: TGCAGTGCTAGTCAGGGGGCAAACACCGGGGAGCTGTTTTTT
CDR3: CSASQGANTGELFF
V: TRBV20-1
size: -
D: TRBD1
J: TRBJ2-2

DNA: TGTGCCAGCAGCCGTGGGGCAGGGGGAGATGAAAAACTGTTTTTT
CDR3: CASSRGAGGDEKLFF
V: TRBV7-8
size: -
D: TRBD1
J: TRBJ1-4

DNA: TGTGCCAGCAGCCAAGAGGTACAGGGAAACTATGGCTACACCTTC
CDR3: CASSQEVQGNYGYTF
V: TRBV4-2
size: -
D: -
J: TRBJ1-2

DNA: TGCGCCAGCAGCTCATCACTAGCGGGGGCCCTCAGCGAGCAGTACTTC
CDR3: CASSSSLAGALSEQYF
V: TRBV5-1
size: -
D: TRBD2
J: TRBJ2-7

DNA: TGTGCCAGCAGCTTAGCCACCGGACAGAGGAACAATGAGCAGTTCTTC
CDR3: CASSLATGQRNNEQFF
V: TRBV7-2
size: -
D: -
J: TRBJ2-1

DNA: TGTGCCAGTAGCCCCCAGGGGGCGCCGGGAACAGATACGCAGTATTTT
CDR3: CASSPQGAPGTDTQYF
V: TRBV19
size: -
D: TRBD1
J: TRBJ2-3

DNA: TGTGCCACCAGTGACCCGGGACTAGTGGATGAGCAGTTCTTC
CDR3: CATSDPGLVDEQFF
V: TRBV24-1
size: -
D: TRBD2
J: TRBJ2-1

DNA: TGTGCCAGCTCCGATCAGTACTCTGGAAACACCATATATTTT
CDR3: CASSDQYSGNTIYF
V: TRBV18
size: -
D: -
J: TRBJ1-3

DNA: TGTGCCAGCAGCAGAGGGGGGGACAATGAGCAGTTCTTC
CDR3: CASSRGGDNEQFF
V: TRBV7-7
size: -
D: -
J: TRBJ2-1

DNA: TGTGCCAGCAGCCAACCCGGATTCCCGGGGAACACTGAAGCTTTCTTT
CDR3: CASSQPGFPGNTEAFF
V: TRBV14
size: once
D: -
J: TRBJ1-1

DNA: TGTGCCATCAGGGGACTAGCGGGTGACAATGAGCAGTTCTTC
CDR3: CAIRGLAGDNEQFF
V: TRBV10-3
size: -
D: TRBD2
J: TRBJ2-1

DNA: TGTGCCAGCAGCCAGAGCGGGAGGGCACAAGAGACCCAGTACTTC
CDR3: CASSQSGRAQETQYF
V: TRBV3-1/TRBV3-2
size: once
D: TRBD2
J: TRBJ2-5

DNA: TGCGCCAGCGGCCCCATTCAGGCGCAAGAGACCCAGTACTTC
CDR3: CASGPIQAQETQYF
V: TRBV4-1
size: -
D: -
J: TRBJ2-5

DNA: TGTGCCAGCAGTTCACAGCCCACCTACAATGAGCAGTTCTTC
CDR3: CASSSQPTYNEQFF
V: TRBV27
size: -
D: -
J: TRBJ2-1

DNA: TGTGCTAGCAGCTCTTACGCAGGGCTCACCGGGGAGCTGTTTTTT
CDR3: CASSSYAGLTGELFF
V: TRBV7-7
size: once
D: -
J: TRBJ2-2

DNA: TGCGCCAGCAGCTTGATGGGCGGGGAGGCAGATACGCAGTATTTT
CDR3: CASSLMGGEADTQYF
V: TRBV5-1
size: -
D: -
J: TRBJ2-3

DNA: TGTGCCTGTACCAAAGGGACAGGGACGAGCAATCAGCCCCAGCATTTT
CDR3: CACTKGTGTSNQPQHF
V: TRBV30
size: once
D: TRBD1
J: TRBJ1-5

DNA: TGTGCCAGCAGCTCTTCGGGACGGAGGGGCGAGCAGTACTTC
CDR3: CASSSSGRRGEQYF
V: TRBV7-9
size: once
D: -
J: TRBJ2-7

DNA: TGTGCCAGCTCAGCACAGGGGGCATCGACTGGAAACACCATATATTTT
CDR3: CASSAQGASTGNTIYF
V: TRBV18
size: -
D: TRBD1
J: TRBJ1-3

DNA: TGTGCCAGCAGACAAAACAGGGGGCCAGCTTTCTTT
CDR3: CASRQNRGPAFF
V: TRBV28
size: many
D: TRBD1
J: TRBJ1-1

DNA: TGTGCCAGCAGTAGACTAGCGGGGGGACAAGAGACCCAGTACTTC
CDR3: CASSRLAGGQETQYF
V: TRBV5-6
size: -
D: TRBD2
J: TRBJ2-5